This is a list of T cell receptor beta chains from one sample in a study of T cells after yellow fever vaccination. MiXCR, run by TCRdb on the 5' RACE reads, gives a single entry per CDR3 protein. Of 350,000 to 450,000 distinct CDR3 sequences listed, roughly 6.1% are singletons. The sequencing used PBMCs, collected 5 days after the yellow fever booster vaccination. The receptor set was obtained from a young man who received the YFV17D yellow fever vaccine. The CDR3 runs from the conserved cysteine through the conserved F or W. The D gene is left open where the match is weak. Clone sizes are given selectively: once, few, many, or a class where the clone is expanded.

d_call j_call v_call clone_size cdr3_nt cdr3_aa
TRBD2 TRBJ2-5 TRBV11-2 few TGTGCCAGCAGCTTTCTGCGGACTAGCGGTCTTATCGGGCAAGAGACCCAGTACTTC CASSFLRTSGLIGQETQYF
TRBD1 TRBJ2-7 TRBV29-1 many TGCAGCGTTGAAGATGGGACAGGGTTGGGCGAGCAGTACTTC CSVEDGTGLGEQYF
TRBD1 TRBJ2-1 TRBV20-1 many TGCAGTGCTAGAGAGCTCCGAGGACAGGGGTACAATGAGCAGTTCTTC CSARELRGQGYNEQFF
- TRBJ2-6 TRBV27 - TGTGCCAGCAGTCCCTGGGGGGAAGCTCTGGGGGCCAACGTCCTGACTTTC CASSPWGEALGANVLTF
- TRBJ2-6 TRBV12-3/TRBV12-4 - TGTGCCAGCAATTGGGACGCCACCGGGGCCAACGTCCTGACTTTC CASNWDATGANVLTF
- TRBJ2-4 TRBV12-3/TRBV12-4 many TGTGCCAGCAGTTTAATGGGGAAGAAGCAAAACATTCAGTACTTC CASSLMGKKQNIQYF
TRBD2 TRBJ2-7 TRBV15 - TGTGCCACCAGCAGCTTAGCGGGAGGGCCCCACGAGCAGTACTTC CATSSLAGGPHEQYF
- TRBJ2-7 TRBV7-2 - TGTGCCAGCAGCTTAGTCCCACTCGGCTACGAGCAGTACTTC CASSLVPLGYEQYF
- TRBJ2-3 TRBV6-1 few TGTGCCAGCACCTCCTGGGGGGAATCAGATACGCAGTATTTT CASTSWGESDTQYF
- TRBJ1-1 TRBV7-3 - TGTGCCAGCAGCTTAACATTACAGTCTGAAGCTTTCTTT CASSLTLQSEAFF
- TRBJ2-7 TRBV5-1 - TGCGCCAGCAGCTCCCCTGGGCAAAGTCAGGGGTACGAGCAGTACTTC CASSSPGQSQGYEQYF
- TRBJ2-3 TRBV7-8 many TGTGCCAGCAGCTTCGTACAGCCCCTAGATACGCAGTATTTT CASSFVQPLDTQYF
- TRBJ1-2 TRBV7-9 few TGTGCCAGCAGCCCGCCCGGCTATGGCTACACCTTC CASSPPGYGYTF
- TRBJ2-3 TRBV20-1 - TGCAGTGCTAGAGATTACTCGGGCCAAGATACGCAGTATTTT CSARDYSGQDTQYF
- TRBJ2-7 TRBV6-2/TRBV6-3 many TGTGCCAGCAGTCCCGGGAACCCCTACGAGCAGTACTTC CASSPGNPYEQYF
- TRBJ2-5 TRBV7-2 few TGTGCCAGCAGCCGATCGTTTGTGGGACAAGAGACCCAGTACTTC CASSRSFVGQETQYF
- TRBJ2-7 TRBV2 many TGTGCCAGCAGTGACGGGGCGAGGTCCTACGAGCAGTACTTC CASSDGARSYEQYF
TRBD1 TRBJ2-7 TRBV3-1 - TGTGCCAGCCAGGCCGGGACAGCCTCCTACGAGCAGTACTTC CASQAGTASYEQYF
- TRBJ2-5 TRBV27 - TGTGCCAGCAGATCAGGGGGGGGCGAGACCCAGTACTTC CASRSGGGETQYF
TRBD2 TRBJ2-1 TRBV20-1 many TGCAGTGCTATAGCGACTAGCGGGACCTACAATGAGCAGTTCTTC CSAIATSGTYNEQFF
- TRBJ2-7 TRBV5-4 many TGTGCCAGCAGCACTGAGACAGGGAGGGTTTTC CASSTETGRVF
- TRBJ2-5 TRBV18 - TGTGCCAGCTCACCTGCGGCAGGGTGGGAAGAGACCCAGTACTTC CASSPAAGWEETQYF
TRBD1 TRBJ1-1 TRBV7-2 - TGTGCCACAAAGGACAGGTCGAACACTGAAGCTTTCTTT CATKDRSNTEAFF
- TRBJ1-1 TRBV6-2/TRBV6-3 - TGTGCCAGCAGGGACGGGGACACTGAAGCTTTCTTT CASRDGDTEAFF
- TRBJ2-2 TRBV12-3/TRBV12-4 many TGTGCCAGCAGTTCTTCCGGGGAGCTGTTTTTT CASSSSGELFF
- TRBJ2-3 TRBV12-3/TRBV12-4 few TGTGCCAGCAGTTTAGGTACAGGGCCCCAGTATTTT CASSLGTGPQYF
TRBD2 TRBJ2-3 TRBV6-1 many TGTGCCAGCAGAGCGGGAGGCGGCACAGATACGCAGTATTTT CASRAGGGTDTQYF
- TRBJ2-7 TRBV20-1 - TGCAGTGCTAGAGTAAGCCCCGGCACGGAAGGCAACGAGCAGTACTTC CSARVSPGTEGNEQYF